This T cell receptor beta chain was captured in a study of T cells in Graves' hyperthyroidism and ophthalmopathy. Amplified TCR beta CDR3 regions came from RNA transcripts. The HTBI primer set was used in a first-round RT-PCR of the TCR CDR3. TCRdb redid the calling of the multiplex PCR reads with MiXCR, one entry per CDR3 protein. The sample contains hundreds of thousands of distinct CDR3 sequences, about 15% of which appear only once. Notes on the study in general: Within blood appeared most thyroid clonotypes that had expanded above 0.001.

Used for diagnoses were clinical symptoms, serum thyroxine and TRAb, thyroid ultrasound and orbital computed tomography. In the case of this clonotype: Its antigen is not identified.

The germline CDR1 and CDR2 sequences are SGHTS and YDEGEE. V lost 4 bases, J lost 5 bases, and 17 bases lay in between. The CDR3 loop spans 15 amino acids. The receptor was isolated from a woman younger than 35 with Graves' hyperthyroidism. Sequencing was done on a sample of blood. The chain links TRBV5-8 to TRBJ2-3; the D gene could be TRBD1 or TRBD2 (5 bases each). The CDR3: CASSPGDPVVDTQYF. In DNA form, the CDR3 reads TGTGCCAGCAGCCCCGGGGACCCGGTAGTAGATACGCAGTATTTT.